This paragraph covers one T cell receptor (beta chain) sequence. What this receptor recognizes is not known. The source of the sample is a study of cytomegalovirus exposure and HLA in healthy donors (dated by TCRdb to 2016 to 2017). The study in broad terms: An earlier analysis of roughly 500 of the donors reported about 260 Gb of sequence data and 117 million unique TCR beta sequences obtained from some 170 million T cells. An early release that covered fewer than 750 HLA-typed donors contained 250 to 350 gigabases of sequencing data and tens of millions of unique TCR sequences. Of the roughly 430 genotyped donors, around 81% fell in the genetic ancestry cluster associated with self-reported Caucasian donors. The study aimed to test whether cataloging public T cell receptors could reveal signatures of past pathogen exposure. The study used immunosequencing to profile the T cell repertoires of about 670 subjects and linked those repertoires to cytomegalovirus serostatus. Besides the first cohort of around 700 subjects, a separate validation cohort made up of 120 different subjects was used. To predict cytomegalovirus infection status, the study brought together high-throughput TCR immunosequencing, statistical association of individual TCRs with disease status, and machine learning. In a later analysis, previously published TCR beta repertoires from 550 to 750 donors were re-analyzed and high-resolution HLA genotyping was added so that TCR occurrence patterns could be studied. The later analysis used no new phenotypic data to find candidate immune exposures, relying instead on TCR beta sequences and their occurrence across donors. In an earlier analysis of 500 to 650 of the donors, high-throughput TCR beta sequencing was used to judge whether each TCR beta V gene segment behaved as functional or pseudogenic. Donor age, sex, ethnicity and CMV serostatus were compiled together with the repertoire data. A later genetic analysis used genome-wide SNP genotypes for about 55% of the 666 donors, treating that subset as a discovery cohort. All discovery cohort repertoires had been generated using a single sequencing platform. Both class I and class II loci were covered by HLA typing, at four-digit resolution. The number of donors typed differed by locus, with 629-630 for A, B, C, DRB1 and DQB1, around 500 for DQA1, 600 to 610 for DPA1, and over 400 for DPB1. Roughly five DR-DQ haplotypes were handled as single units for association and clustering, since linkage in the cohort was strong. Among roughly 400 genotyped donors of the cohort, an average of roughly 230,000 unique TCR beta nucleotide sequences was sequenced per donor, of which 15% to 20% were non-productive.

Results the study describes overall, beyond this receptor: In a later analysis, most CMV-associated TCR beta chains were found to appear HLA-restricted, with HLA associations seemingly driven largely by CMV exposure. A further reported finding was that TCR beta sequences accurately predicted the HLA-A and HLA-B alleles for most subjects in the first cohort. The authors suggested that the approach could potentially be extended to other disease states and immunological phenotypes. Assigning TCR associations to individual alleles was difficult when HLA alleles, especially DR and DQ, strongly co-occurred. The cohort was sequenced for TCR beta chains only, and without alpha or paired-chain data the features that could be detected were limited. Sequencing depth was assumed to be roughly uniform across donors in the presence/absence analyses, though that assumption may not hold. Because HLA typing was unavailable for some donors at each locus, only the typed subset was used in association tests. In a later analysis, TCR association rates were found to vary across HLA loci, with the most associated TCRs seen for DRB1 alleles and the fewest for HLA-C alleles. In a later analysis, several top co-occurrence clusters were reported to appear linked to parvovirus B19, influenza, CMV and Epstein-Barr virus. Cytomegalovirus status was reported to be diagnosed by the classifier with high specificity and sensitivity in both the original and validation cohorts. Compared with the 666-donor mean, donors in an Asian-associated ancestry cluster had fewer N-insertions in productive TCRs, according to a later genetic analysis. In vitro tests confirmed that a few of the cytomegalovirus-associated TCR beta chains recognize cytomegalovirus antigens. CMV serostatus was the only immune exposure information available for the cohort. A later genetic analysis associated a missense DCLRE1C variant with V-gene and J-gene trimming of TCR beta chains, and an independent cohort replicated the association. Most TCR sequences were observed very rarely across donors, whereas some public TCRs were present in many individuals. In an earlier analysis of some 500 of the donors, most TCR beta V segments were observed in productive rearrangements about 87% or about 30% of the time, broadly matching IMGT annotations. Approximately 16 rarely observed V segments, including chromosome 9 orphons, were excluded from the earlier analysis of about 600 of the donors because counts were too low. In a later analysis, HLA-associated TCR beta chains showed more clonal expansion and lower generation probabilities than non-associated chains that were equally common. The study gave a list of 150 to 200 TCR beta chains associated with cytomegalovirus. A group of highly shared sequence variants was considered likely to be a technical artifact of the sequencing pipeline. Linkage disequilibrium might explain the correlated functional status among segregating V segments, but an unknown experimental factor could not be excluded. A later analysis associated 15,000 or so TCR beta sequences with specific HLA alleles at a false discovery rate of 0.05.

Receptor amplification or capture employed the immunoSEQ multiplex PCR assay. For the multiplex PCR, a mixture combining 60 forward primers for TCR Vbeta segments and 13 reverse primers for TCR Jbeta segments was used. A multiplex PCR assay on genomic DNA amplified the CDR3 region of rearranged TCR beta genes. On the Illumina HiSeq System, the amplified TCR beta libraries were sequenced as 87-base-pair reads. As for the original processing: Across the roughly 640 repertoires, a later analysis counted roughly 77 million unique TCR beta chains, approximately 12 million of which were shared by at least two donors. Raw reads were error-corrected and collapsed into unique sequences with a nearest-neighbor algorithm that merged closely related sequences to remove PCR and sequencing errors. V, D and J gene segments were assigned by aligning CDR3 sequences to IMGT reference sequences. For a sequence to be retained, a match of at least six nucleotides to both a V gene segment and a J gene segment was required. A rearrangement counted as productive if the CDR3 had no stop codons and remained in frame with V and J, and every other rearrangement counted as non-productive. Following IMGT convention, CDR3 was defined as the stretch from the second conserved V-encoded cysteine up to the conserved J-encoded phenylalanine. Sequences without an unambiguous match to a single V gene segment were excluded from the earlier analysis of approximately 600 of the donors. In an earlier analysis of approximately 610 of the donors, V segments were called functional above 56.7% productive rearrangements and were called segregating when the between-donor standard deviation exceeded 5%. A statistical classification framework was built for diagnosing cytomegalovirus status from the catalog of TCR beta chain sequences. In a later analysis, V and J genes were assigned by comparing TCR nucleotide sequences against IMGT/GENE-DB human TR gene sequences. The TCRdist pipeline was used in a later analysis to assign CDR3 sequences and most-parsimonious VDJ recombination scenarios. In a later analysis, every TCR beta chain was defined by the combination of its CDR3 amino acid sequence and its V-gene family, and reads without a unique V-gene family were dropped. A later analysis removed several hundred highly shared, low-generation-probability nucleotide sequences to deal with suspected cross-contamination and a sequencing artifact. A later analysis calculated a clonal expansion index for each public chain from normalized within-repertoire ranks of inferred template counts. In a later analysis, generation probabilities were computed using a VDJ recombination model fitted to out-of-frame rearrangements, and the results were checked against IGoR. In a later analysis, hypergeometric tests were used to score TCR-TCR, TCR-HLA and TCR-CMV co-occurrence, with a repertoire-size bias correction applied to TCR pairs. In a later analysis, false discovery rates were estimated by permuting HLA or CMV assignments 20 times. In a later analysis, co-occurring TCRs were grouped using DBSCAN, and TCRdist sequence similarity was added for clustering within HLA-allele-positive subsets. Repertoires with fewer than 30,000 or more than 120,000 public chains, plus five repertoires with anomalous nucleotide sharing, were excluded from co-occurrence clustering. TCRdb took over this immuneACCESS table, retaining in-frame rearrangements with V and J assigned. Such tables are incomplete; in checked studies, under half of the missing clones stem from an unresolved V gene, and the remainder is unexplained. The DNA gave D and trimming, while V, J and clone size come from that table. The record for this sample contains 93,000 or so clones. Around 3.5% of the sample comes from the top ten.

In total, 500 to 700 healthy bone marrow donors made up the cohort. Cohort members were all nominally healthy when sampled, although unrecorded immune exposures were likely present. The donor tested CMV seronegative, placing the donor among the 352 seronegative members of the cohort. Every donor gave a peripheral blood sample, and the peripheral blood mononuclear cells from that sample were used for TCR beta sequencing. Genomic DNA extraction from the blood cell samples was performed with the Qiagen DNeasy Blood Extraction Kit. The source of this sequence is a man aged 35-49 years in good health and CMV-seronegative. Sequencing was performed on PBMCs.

DNA sequence: TGTGCCAGCAGTGCAGACACCGGGGAGCTGTTTTTT. It translates as CASSADTGELFF. Rearrangement joined TRBV2 to TRBJ1-3; the D gene is not confidently resolved. The J call may be wrong; the DNA end is better matched by TRBJ2-2. Reading from cysteine to phenylalanine, the CDR3 counts 12 amino acids. CDR3 DNA only is kept here, 36 bases in frame from base 1. The germline V gene yields SNHLY for CDR1 and FYNNEI for CDR2.